This TCR beta chain was recorded in a study of radiation and T cells in renal cell carcinoma. Turning to the study itself: Nephrectomy followed 15 Gy stereotactic body radiation by 4 weeks. General observations from the study: In blood, top tumor clones expanded by 2 weeks, shrinking by 4.

Profiled with immunoSEQ multiplex PCR; TCRdb holds only in-frame clones, not every one. The sample includes 120,000 or so clones, 81% of them seen just once. About this clone: Its antigen is not identified.

The sample's time point: blood 2 weeks post-SBRT. Specified treatment: 15 Gy SBRT to primary tumor, nephrectomy 4 weeks later. The V segment lost 6 bases and the J segment 9 bases; nucleotides outside the gene matches: 9. This CDR3 is built from 15 residues. Germline CDR1 MNHEY, CDR2 SVGAGI. The TCR was taken from a woman aged 55-70 years with renal cell carcinoma. V is TRBV6-5 and J is TRBJ1-6, with 9 bases identical to TRBD1. Source: blood, taken from a patient whose treatment included radiotherapy and nephrectomy. The CDR3 DNA is TGTGCCAGCAGACGGGGGACAGGGCCCAGTTCACCCCTCCACTTT. This translates into CASRRGTGPSSPLHF.